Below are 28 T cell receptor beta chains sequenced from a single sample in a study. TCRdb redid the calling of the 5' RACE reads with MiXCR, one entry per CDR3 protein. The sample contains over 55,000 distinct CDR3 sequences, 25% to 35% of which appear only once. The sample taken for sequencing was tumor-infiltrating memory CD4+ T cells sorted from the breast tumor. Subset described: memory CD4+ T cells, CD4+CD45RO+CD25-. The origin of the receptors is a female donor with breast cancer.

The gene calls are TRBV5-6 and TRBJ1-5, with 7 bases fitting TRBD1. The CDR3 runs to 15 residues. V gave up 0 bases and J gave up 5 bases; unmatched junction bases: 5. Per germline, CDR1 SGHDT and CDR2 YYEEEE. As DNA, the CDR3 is TGTGCCAGCAGCTTGGTGGGACAGACCTATCAGCCCCAGCATTTT. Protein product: CASSLVGQTYQPQHF. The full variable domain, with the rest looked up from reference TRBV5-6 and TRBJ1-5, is DAGVTQSPTHLIKTRGQQVTLRCSPKSGHDTVSWYQQALGQGPQFIFQYYEEEERQRGNFPDRFSGHQFPNYSSELNVNALLLGDSALYLCASSLVGQTYQPQHFGDGTRLSIL.

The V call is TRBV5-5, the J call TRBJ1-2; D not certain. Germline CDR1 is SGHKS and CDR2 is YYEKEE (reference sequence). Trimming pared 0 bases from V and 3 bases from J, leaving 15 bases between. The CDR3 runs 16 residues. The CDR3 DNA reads TGTGCCAGCAGCTTGGCCTCGGGGAATAAGGACTATGGCTACACCTTC. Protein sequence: CASSLASGNKDYGYTF. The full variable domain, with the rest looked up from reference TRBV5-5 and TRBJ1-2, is DAGVTQSPTHLIKTRGQQVTLRCSPISGHKSVSWYQQVLGQGPQFIFQYYEKEERGRGNFPDRFSARQFPNYSSELNVNALLLGDSALYLCASSLASGNKDYGYTFGSGTRLTVV.

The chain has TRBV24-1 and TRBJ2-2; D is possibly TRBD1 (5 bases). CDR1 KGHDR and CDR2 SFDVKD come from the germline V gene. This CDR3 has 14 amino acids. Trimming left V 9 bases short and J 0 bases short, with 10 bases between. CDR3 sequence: CATSGKPNTGELFF. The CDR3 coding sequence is TGTGCCACCTCAGGGAAACCGAACACCGGGGAGCTGTTTTTT.

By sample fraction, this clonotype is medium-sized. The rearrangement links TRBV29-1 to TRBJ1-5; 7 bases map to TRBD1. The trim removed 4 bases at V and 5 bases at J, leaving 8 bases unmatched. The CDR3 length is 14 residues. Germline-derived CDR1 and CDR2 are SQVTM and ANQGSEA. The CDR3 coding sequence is TGCAGCGTTGCCGCCGGGACAGTTGATCAGCCCCAGCATTTT. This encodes CSVAAGTVDQPQHF.

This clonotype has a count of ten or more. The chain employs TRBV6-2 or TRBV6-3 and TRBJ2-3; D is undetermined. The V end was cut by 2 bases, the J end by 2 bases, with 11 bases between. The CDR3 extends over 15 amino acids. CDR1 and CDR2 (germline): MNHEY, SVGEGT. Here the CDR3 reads CASSYGLADTDTQYF. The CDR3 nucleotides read TGTGCCAGCAGTTACGGGTTGGCGGACACAGATACGCAGTATTTT.

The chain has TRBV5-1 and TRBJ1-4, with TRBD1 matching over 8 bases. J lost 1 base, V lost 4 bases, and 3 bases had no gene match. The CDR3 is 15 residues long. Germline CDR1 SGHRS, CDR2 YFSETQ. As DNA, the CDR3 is TGCGCCAGCAGCATCGGACAGGGAACTAATGAAAAACTGTTTTTT. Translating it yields CASSIGQGTNEKLFF.

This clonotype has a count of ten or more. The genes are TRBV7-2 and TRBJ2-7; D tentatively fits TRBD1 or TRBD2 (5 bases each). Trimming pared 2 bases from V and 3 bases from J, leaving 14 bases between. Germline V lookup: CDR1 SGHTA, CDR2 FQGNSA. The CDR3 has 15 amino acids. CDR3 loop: CASSLLTEGFYEQYF. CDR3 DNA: TGTGCCAGCAGCTTATTGACAGAGGGATTCTACGAGCAGTACTTC.

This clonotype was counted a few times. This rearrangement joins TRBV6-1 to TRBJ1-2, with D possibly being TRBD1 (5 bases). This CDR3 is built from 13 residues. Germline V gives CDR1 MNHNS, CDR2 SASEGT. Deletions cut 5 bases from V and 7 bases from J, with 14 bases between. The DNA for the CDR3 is TGTGCCAGCAGTACATCAGGGCGTCTTGGCTACACCTTC. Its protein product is CASSTSGRLGYTF.

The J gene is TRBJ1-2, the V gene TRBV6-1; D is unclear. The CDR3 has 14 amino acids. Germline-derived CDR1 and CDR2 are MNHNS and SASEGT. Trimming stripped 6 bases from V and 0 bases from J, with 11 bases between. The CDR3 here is CASSRTEPNYGYTF. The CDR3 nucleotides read TGTGCCAGCAGCCGGACCGAACCTAACTATGGCTACACCTTC.

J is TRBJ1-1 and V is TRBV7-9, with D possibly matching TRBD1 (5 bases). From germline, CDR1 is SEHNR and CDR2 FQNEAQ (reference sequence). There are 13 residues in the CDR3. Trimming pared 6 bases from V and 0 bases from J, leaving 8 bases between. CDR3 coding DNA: TGTGCCAGCAGGGAAGGGGTGAACACTGAAGCTTTCTTT. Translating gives CASREGVNTEAFF.

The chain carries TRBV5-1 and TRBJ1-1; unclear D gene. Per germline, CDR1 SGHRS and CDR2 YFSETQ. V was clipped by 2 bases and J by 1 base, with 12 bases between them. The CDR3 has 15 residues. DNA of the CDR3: TGCGCCAGCAGCTTTCTTCCAGAATCGAACACTGAAGCTTTCTTT. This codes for CASSFLPESNTEAFF.

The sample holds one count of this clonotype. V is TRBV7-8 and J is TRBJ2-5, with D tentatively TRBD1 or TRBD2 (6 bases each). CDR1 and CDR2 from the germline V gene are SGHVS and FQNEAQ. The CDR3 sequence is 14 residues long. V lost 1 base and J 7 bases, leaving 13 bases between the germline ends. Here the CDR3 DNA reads TGTGCCAGCAGCTTAGTCGCAGGGGAGGTGACCCAGTACTTC. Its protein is CASSLVAGEVTQYF.

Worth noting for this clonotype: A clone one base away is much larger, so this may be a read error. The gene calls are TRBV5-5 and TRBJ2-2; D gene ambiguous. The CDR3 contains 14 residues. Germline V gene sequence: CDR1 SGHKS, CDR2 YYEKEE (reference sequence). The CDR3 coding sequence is TGTGTCAGCAGCTTGTATACCGGGTCCGGGGAGCTGTTTTTT. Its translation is CVSSLYTGSGELFF.

The CDR3 DNA reads TGCGCCAGCAGCCAAGGACAGGGTGAACAGCCCCAGCATTTT. Amino acid sequence: CASSQGQGEQPQHF. The chain is built from TRBV5-1 and TRBJ1-5; 8 nucleotides line up with TRBD1. The V gene's germline CDR1 is SGHRS and CDR2 YFSETQ. The junction had 7 bases not matched to a gene; V was cut back by 4 bases and J by 7 bases. The CDR3 is 14 amino acids.

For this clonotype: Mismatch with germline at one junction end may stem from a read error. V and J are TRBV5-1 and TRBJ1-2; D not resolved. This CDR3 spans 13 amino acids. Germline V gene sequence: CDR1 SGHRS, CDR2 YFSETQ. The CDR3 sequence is CASSLEQTYGHTF. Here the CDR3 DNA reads TGCGCCAGCAGCTTGGAACAGACCTATGGCCACACCTTC.

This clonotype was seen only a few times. CDR3 coding DNA: TGTGCCAGCACCCTGACCCAGGGTTACGGCTACACCTTC. Its translation is CASTLTQGYGYTF. The chain employs TRBV6-1 and TRBJ1-2, with TRBD1 as a possible D gene (5 bases). With 7 bases removed from V and 8 bases from J, the gap between germline ends came to 17 bases. Germline V gene sequence: CDR1 MNHNS, CDR2 SASEGT. There are 13 residues in the CDR3.

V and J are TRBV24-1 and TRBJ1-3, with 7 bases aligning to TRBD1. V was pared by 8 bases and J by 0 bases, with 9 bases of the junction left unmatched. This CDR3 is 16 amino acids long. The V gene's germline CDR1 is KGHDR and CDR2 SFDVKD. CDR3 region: CATTQDRAGSGNTIYF. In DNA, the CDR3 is TGTGCCACCACCCAAGACAGGGCCGGCTCTGGAAACACCATATATTTT.

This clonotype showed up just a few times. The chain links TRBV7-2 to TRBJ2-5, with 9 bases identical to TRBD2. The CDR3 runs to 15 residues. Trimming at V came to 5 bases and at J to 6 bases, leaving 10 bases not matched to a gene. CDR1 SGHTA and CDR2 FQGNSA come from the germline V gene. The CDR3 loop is CASSPGGGGSKTQYF. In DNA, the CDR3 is TGTGCCAGCAGCCCTGGCGGGGGGGGGTCGAAGACCCAGTACTTC.

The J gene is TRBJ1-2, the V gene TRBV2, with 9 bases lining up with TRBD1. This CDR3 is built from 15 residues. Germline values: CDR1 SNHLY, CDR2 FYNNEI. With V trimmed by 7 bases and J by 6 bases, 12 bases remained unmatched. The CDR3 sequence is CASTNTGGAYDGYTF. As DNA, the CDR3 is TGTGCCAGCACCAATACAGGGGGCGCGTATGATGGCTACACCTTC.

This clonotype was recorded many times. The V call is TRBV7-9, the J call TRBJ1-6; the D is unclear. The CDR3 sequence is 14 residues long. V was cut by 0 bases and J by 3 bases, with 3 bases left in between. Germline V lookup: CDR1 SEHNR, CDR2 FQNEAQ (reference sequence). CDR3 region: CASSLASYNSPLHF. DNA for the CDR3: TGTGCCAGCAGCTTAGCCAGCTATAATTCACCCCTCCACTTT.

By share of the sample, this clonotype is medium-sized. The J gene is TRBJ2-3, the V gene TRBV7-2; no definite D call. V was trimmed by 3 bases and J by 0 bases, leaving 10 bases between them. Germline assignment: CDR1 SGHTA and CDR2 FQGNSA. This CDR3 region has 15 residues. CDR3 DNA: TGTGCCAGCAGCTTGGATTATCTGAGCACAGATACGCAGTATTTT. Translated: CASSLDYLSTDTQYF.

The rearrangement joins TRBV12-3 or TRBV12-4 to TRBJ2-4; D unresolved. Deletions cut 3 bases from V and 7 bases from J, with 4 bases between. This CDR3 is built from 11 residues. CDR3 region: CASSLSNIQYF. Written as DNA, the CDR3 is TGTGCCAGCAGTTTGAGTAACATTCAGTACTTC.

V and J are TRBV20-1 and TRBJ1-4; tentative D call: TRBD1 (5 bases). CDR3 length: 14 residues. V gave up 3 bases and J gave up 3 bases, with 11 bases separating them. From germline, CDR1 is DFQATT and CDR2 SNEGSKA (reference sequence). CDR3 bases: TGCAGTGCTAGGGACGGGACCCCTAATGAAAAACTGTTTTTT. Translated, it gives CSARDGTPNEKLFF.

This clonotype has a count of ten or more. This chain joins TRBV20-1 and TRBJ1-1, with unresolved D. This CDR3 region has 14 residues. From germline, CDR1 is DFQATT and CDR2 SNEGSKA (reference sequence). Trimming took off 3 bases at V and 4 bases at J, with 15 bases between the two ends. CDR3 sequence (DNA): TGCAGTGCTAGGGCGCCTCTACTAGGCACTGAAGCTTTCTTT. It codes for CSARAPLLGTEAFF.

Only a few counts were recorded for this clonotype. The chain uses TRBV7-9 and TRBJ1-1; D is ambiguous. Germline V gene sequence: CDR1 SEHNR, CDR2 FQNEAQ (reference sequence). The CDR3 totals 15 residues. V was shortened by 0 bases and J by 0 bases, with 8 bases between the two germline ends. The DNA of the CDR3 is TGTGCCAGCAGCTTAGCCCGGGTGATGAACACTGAAGCTTTCTTT. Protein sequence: CASSLARVMNTEAFF.

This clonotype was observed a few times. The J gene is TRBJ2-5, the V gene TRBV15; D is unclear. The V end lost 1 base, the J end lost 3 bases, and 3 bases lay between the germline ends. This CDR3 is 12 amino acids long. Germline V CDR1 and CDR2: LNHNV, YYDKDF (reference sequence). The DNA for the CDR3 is TGTGCCACCAGCAGAGCCGAAGAGACCCAGTACTTC. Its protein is CATSRAEETQYF.

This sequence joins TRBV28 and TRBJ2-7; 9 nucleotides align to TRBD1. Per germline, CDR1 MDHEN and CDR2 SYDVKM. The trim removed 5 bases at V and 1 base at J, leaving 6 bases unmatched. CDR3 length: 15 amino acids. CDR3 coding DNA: TGTGCCAGCAGTCTCCCCGGGACAGGGTCCTACGAGCAGTACTTC. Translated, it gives CASSLPGTGSYEQYF.

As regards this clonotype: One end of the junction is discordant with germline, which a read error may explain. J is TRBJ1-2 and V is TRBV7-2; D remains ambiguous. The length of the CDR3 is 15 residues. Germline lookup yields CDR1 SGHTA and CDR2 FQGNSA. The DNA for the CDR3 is TGTGCCAGCAGCTTAACCCTTATCGGAAACTATAGCTACACCTTC. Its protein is CASSLTLIGNYSYTF.